This TCR beta chain was captured in a study of regulatory T cells in long-lasting Graves disease. Across the whole study: Persistent cases took antithyroid drugs over 5 years and stayed TSH receptor antibody positive.

Time point: persistent/refractory GD, antithyroid drugs over 5 years with positive TRAb. The TCR library was prepared using RNA isolated from PBMCs. American Thyroid Association guidelines defined Graves' disease diagnosis. Construction of TCR beta libraries relied on iRepertoire HTBI primers and on Arm-PCR targeting CDR3 regions. TCRdb re-called the multiplex PCR reads through MiXCR, storing one row per CDR3 protein. The sample records roughly 470,000 distinct CDR3 sequences, 20% being singletons. As regards this clonotype: The target antigen is unknown.

Study-level results: Newly diagnosed Graves' patients exceeded persistent ones in TCR diversity. It was possible that the small sample size reduced accuracy.

Germline assignment: CDR1 SGHRS and CDR2 YFSETQ. The CDR3 length is 14 residues. The V and J ends lost 0 bases and 8 bases respectively, with 11 bases between them. The chain couples TRBV5-1 to TRBJ2-2, with no clear D. The clonotype comes from a female donor with Graves disease. The specimen was peripheral blood mononuclear cells (PBMCs), collected when the disease was refractory, from a patient treated with antithyroid drugs. The CDR3 sequence: CASSLELRAGELFF. CDR3 DNA sequence: TGCGCCAGCAGCTTGGAGCTGCGTGCGGGGGAGCTGTTTTTT.